This is a list of T cell receptor beta chains from one sample in a study of blood T cells in healthy people across ages. In TCRdb, the 5' RACE reads were re-called with MiXCR into one record per CDR3 protein. This table has about 1.8 million distinct CDR3 sequences, about 49% appearing once. The sequencing input was blood. These receptor sequences come from a woman aged 40 to 50 in good health. Both conserved end residues are part of each CDR3. The order of the fields is CDR3 length, clone size, D gene, J gene, V gene, CDR3 protein, CDR3 DNA. The D gene is left open where the match is weak. Clone size is given for some rows only: seen once, a few or many times, or a class if the clone is expanded.

cdr3_length: 14
clone_size: .
d_call: TRBD2
j_call: TRBJ2-1
v_call: TRBV29-1
cdr3_aa: CSVCTSGGYNEQFF
cdr3_nt: TGCAGCGTTTGTACTAGCGGGGGATACAATGAGCAGTTCTTC

cdr3_length: 14
clone_size: few
d_call: .
j_call: TRBJ2-5
v_call: TRBV6-2/TRBV6-3
cdr3_aa: CASSYRGNVETQYF
cdr3_nt: TGTGCCAGCAGTTACCGTGGCAACGTAGAGACCCAGTACTTC

cdr3_length: 17
clone_size: .
d_call: .
j_call: TRBJ2-6
v_call: TRBV20-1
cdr3_aa: CSARDRGLSFGANVLTF
cdr3_nt: TGCAGTGCTAGAGATCGGGGCCTGAGCTTTGGGGCCAACGTCCTGACTTTC

cdr3_length: 16
clone_size: .
d_call: .
j_call: TRBJ1-1
v_call: TRBV20-1
cdr3_aa: CSARDFGGIGSTEAFF
cdr3_nt: TGCAGTGCTAGAGATTTTGGGGGCATAGGAAGTACTGAAGCTTTCTTT

cdr3_length: 15
clone_size: .
d_call: .
j_call: TRBJ2-1
v_call: TRBV9
cdr3_aa: CASSEIAVSYNEQFF
cdr3_nt: TGTGCCAGCAGCGAAATAGCGGTATCCTACAATGAGCAGTTCTTC

cdr3_length: 14
clone_size: .
d_call: .
j_call: TRBJ2-7
v_call: TRBV9
cdr3_aa: CASSVVSGSSEQYF
cdr3_nt: TGTGCCAGCAGCGTAGTTTCAGGTTCGAGCGAGCAGTACTTC

cdr3_length: 14
clone_size: .
d_call: TRBD1
j_call: TRBJ2-7
v_call: TRBV28
cdr3_aa: CASRPGTGDDEQYF
cdr3_nt: TGTGCCAGCAGGCCCGGGACAGGGGACGACGAGCAGTACTTC

cdr3_length: 12
clone_size: once
d_call: .
j_call: TRBJ2-7
v_call: TRBV11-2
cdr3_aa: CASSLLGAREYF
cdr3_nt: TGTGCCAGCAGCTTACTCGGGGCTCGGGAGTACTTC

cdr3_length: 15
clone_size: .
d_call: .
j_call: TRBJ2-7
v_call: TRBV21-1
cdr3_aa: CASSNPSGSTYEQYF
cdr3_nt: TGTGCCAGCAGCAATCCTAGCGGGAGTACCTACGAGCAGTACTTC

cdr3_length: 13
clone_size: .
d_call: .
j_call: TRBJ2-5
v_call: TRBV24-1
cdr3_aa: CATSDSPRETQYF
cdr3_nt: TGTGCCACCAGTGATTCCCCGCGGGAGACCCAGTACTTC

cdr3_length: 14
clone_size: few
d_call: TRBD2
j_call: TRBJ2-1
v_call: TRBV29-1
cdr3_aa: CSCVAGGAYNEQFF
cdr3_nt: TGCAGCTGTGTAGCGGGGGGTGCCTACAATGAGCAGTTCTTC

cdr3_length: 12
clone_size: .
d_call: .
j_call: TRBJ2-4
v_call: TRBV6-2/TRBV6-3
cdr3_aa: CASTGGSDIQYF
cdr3_nt: TGTGCCAGCACTGGCGGGTCCGACATTCAGTACTTC

cdr3_length: 16
clone_size: .
d_call: .
j_call: TRBJ2-3
v_call: TRBV11-2
cdr3_aa: CASSPRMTSIADTQYF
cdr3_nt: TGTGCCAGCAGCCCCCGCATGACTAGTATAGCAGATACGCAGTATTTT

cdr3_length: 15
clone_size: few
d_call: TRBD2
j_call: TRBJ2-5
v_call: TRBV6-1
cdr3_aa: CASTRRGTRRETQYF
cdr3_nt: TGTGCCAGCACCCGACGGGGGACTAGAAGAGAGACCCAGTACTTC

cdr3_length: 14
clone_size: once
d_call: .
j_call: TRBJ1-5
v_call: TRBV20-1
cdr3_aa: CSARENRGNQPQHF
cdr3_nt: TGCAGTGCTAGAGAGAATAGGGGCAATCAGCCCCAGCATTTT

cdr3_length: 13
clone_size: .
d_call: .
j_call: TRBJ2-5
v_call: TRBV3-1
cdr3_aa: CASSQVPEETQYF
cdr3_nt: TGTGCCAGCAGCCAAGTGCCGGAAGAGACCCAGTACTTC

cdr3_length: 13
clone_size: .
d_call: .
j_call: TRBJ2-3
v_call: TRBV25-1
cdr3_aa: CASHPGVGDTQYF
cdr3_nt: TGTGCCAGTCACCCAGGGGTAGGAGATACGCAGTATTTT

cdr3_length: 14
clone_size: few
d_call: .
j_call: TRBJ2-1
v_call: TRBV7-9
cdr3_aa: CASILTGNYNEQFF
cdr3_nt: TGTGCCAGCATCCTAACTGGGAATTACAATGAGCAGTTCTTC

cdr3_length: 15
clone_size: .
d_call: TRBD2
j_call: TRBJ2-7
v_call: TRBV5-1
cdr3_aa: CASSLEVAGDYEQYF
cdr3_nt: TGCGCCAGCAGCTTGGAGGTTGCGGGGGACTACGAGCAGTACTTC

cdr3_length: 15
clone_size: .
d_call: .
j_call: TRBJ2-5
v_call: TRBV12-3/TRBV12-4
cdr3_aa: CASSLRGGAEETQYF
cdr3_nt: TGTGCCAGCAGCTTACGGGGCGGGGCGGAAGAGACCCAGTACTTC

cdr3_length: 16
clone_size: few
d_call: TRBD2
j_call: TRBJ2-3
v_call: TRBV9
cdr3_aa: CASSFSTGGPTDTQYF
cdr3_nt: TGTGCCAGCAGCTTTTCGACGGGGGGGCCCACAGATACGCAGTATTTT

cdr3_length: 16
clone_size: .
d_call: .
j_call: TRBJ1-2
v_call: TRBV21-1
cdr3_aa: CASSKVGLQGCYGYTF
cdr3_nt: TGTGCCAGCAGCAAAGTCGGGTTGCAGGGTTGCTATGGCTACACCTTC

cdr3_length: 15
clone_size: .
d_call: TRBD2
j_call: TRBJ2-1
v_call: TRBV6-2/TRBV6-3
cdr3_aa: CASHSGGATDNEQFF
cdr3_nt: TGTGCCAGCCATAGCGGGGGGGCCACTGACAATGAGCAGTTCTTC

cdr3_length: 13
clone_size: .
d_call: .
j_call: TRBJ2-5
v_call: TRBV27
cdr3_aa: CASRVGPHQTQYF
cdr3_nt: TGTGCCAGTAGAGTGGGGCCCCACCAGACCCAGTACTTC

cdr3_length: 14
clone_size: .
d_call: .
j_call: TRBJ2-5
v_call: TRBV24-1
cdr3_aa: CATSDSAGSETQYF
cdr3_nt: TGTGCCACCAGTGATTCCGCAGGGAGCGAGACCCAGTACTTC

cdr3_length: 13
clone_size: .
d_call: .
j_call: TRBJ2-7
v_call: TRBV6-5
cdr3_aa: CASSYVRYNEQYF
cdr3_nt: TGTGCCAGCAGTTACGTCCGTTACAATGAGCAGTACTTC

cdr3_length: 14
clone_size: .
d_call: TRBD1
j_call: TRBJ2-3
v_call: TRBV29-1
cdr3_aa: CSVDRGRPTDTQYF
cdr3_nt: TGCAGCGTTGACAGGGGGCGACCCACAGATACGCAGTATTTT

cdr3_length: 15
clone_size: .
d_call: TRBD2
j_call: TRBJ2-5
v_call: TRBV14
cdr3_aa: CASSRTSGDYETQYF
cdr3_nt: TGTGCCAGCAGCCGGACTAGCGGGGATTATGAGACCCAGTACTTC

cdr3_length: 16
clone_size: .
d_call: .
j_call: TRBJ1-2
v_call: TRBV5-1
cdr3_aa: CASSYSSGSTGYGYTF
cdr3_nt: TGCGCCAGCAGTTACTCCAGCGGTTCCACGGGCTATGGCTACACCTTC

cdr3_length: 11
clone_size: .
d_call: .
j_call: TRBJ1-2
v_call: TRBV28
cdr3_aa: CASREPYGYTF
cdr3_nt: TGTGCCAGCAGGGAGCCCTATGGCTACACCTTC

cdr3_length: 13
clone_size: .
d_call: .
j_call: TRBJ2-7
v_call: TRBV10-3
cdr3_aa: CAISAGARDEQYF
cdr3_nt: TGTGCCATCAGTGCGGGGGCGCGGGATGAGCAGTACTTC

cdr3_length: 15
clone_size: few
d_call: .
j_call: TRBJ2-3
v_call: TRBV27
cdr3_aa: CASSFSLGVLDTQYF
cdr3_nt: TGTGCCAGCAGTTTCTCACTAGGAGTCCTGGATACGCAGTATTTT

cdr3_length: 12
clone_size: .
d_call: .
j_call: TRBJ2-1
v_call: TRBV29-1
cdr3_aa: CSVERDYNEQFF
cdr3_nt: TGCAGCGTTGAAAGGGACTACAATGAGCAGTTCTTC

cdr3_length: 14
clone_size: .
d_call: .
j_call: TRBJ2-7
v_call: TRBV6-5
cdr3_aa: CASSFTRTAYEQYF
cdr3_nt: TGTGCCAGCAGTTTTACACGAACTGCCTACGAGCAGTACTTC

cdr3_length: 16
clone_size: .
d_call: TRBD2
j_call: TRBJ2-1
v_call: TRBV6-2/TRBV6-3
cdr3_aa: CASSIKTSGGTNEQFF
cdr3_nt: TGTGCCAGCAGTATAAAGACTAGCGGGGGGACCAATGAGCAGTTCTTC

cdr3_length: 18
clone_size: .
d_call: TRBD1
j_call: TRBJ2-7
v_call: TRBV9
cdr3_aa: CASSARFPLQGAPYEQYF
cdr3_nt: TGTGCCAGCAGCGCCCGCTTTCCTTTACAGGGGGCTCCCTACGAGCAGTACTTC

cdr3_length: 13
clone_size: many
d_call: .
j_call: TRBJ2-7
v_call: TRBV18
cdr3_aa: CASSPDNSYEQYF
cdr3_nt: TGTGCCAGCTCACCGGACAACTCCTACGAGCAGTACTTC

cdr3_length: 15
clone_size: few
d_call: TRBD1
j_call: TRBJ2-5
v_call: TRBV28
cdr3_aa: CASSFDTGEGETQYF
cdr3_nt: TGTGCCAGCAGTTTCGACACAGGGGAAGGAGAGACCCAGTACTTC

cdr3_length: 15
clone_size: once
d_call: .
j_call: TRBJ2-4
v_call: TRBV7-2
cdr3_aa: CASSLGLRDGNEQYF
cdr3_nt: TGTGCCAGCAGCTTAGGGCTAAGGGATGGCAATGAGCAGTACTTC

cdr3_length: 17
clone_size: .
d_call: TRBD2
j_call: TRBJ2-5
v_call: TRBV6-1
cdr3_aa: CASRPYSGTSGAETQYF
cdr3_nt: TGTGCCAGCAGGCCGTACTCGGGGACTAGCGGGGCAGAGACCCAGTACTTC

cdr3_length: 16
clone_size: .
d_call: .
j_call: TRBJ2-1
v_call: TRBV6-5
cdr3_aa: CASTPSVGLIINEQFF
cdr3_nt: TGTGCCAGCACCCCATCGGTCGGGTTGATCATTAATGAGCAGTTCTTC

cdr3_length: 11
clone_size: few
d_call: .
j_call: TRBJ2-4
v_call: TRBV7-2
cdr3_aa: CASSSRDIQYF
cdr3_nt: TGTGCCAGCAGCTCACGAGACATTCAGTACTTC

cdr3_length: 16
clone_size: once
d_call: TRBD1
j_call: TRBJ1-1
v_call: TRBV18
cdr3_aa: CASSHVQGALVTEAFF
cdr3_nt: TGTGCCAGCTCACATGTCCAGGGGGCTCTGGTCACTGAAGCTTTCTTT

cdr3_length: 15
clone_size: few
d_call: .
j_call: TRBJ1-2
v_call: TRBV7-9
cdr3_aa: CASSPRRGNNYGYTF
cdr3_nt: TGTGCCAGCAGCCCCCGAAGAGGGAACAACTATGGCTACACCTTC

cdr3_length: 14
clone_size: few
d_call: TRBD2
j_call: TRBJ2-5
v_call: TRBV27
cdr3_aa: CASRGAGYQETQYF
cdr3_nt: TGTGCCAGCAGGGGAGCGGGGTACCAAGAGACCCAGTACTTC